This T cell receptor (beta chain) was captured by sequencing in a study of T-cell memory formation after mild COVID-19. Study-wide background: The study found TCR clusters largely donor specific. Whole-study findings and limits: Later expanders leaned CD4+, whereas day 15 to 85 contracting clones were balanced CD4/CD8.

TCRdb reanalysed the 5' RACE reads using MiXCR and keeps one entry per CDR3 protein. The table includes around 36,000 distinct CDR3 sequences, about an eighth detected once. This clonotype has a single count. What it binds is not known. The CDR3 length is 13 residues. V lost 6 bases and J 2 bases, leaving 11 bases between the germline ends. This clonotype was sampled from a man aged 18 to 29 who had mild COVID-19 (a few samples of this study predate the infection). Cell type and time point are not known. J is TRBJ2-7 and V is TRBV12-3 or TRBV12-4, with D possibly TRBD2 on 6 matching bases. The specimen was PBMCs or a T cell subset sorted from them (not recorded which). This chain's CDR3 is CASRLARAYEQYF. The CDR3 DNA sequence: TGTGCCAGCAGGCTAGCGAGAGCCTACGAGCAGTACTTC.